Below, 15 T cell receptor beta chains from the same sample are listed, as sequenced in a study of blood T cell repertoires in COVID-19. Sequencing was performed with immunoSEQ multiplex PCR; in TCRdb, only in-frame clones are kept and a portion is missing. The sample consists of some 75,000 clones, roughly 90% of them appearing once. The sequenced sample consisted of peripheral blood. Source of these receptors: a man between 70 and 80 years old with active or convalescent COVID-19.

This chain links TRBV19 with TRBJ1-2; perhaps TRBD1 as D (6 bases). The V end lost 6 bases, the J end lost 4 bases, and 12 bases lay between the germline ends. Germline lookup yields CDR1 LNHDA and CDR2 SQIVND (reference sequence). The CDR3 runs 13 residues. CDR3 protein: CASRRQAPYGYTF. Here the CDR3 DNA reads TGTGCCAGTAGGAGACAGGCGCCCTATGGCTACACCTTC.

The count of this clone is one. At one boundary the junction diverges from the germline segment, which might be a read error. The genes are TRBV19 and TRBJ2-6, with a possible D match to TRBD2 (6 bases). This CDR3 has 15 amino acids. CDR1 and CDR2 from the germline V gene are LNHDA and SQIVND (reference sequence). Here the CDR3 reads CATSIGGTRANVLTF. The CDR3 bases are TGTGCCACTAGTATAGGCGGGACCAGGGCCAACGTCCTGACTTTC.

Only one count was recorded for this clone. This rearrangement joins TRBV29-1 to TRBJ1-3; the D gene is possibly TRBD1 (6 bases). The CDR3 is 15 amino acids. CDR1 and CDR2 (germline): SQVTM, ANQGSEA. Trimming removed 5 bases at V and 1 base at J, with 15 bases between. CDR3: CSVRAGAESGNTIYF. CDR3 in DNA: TGCAGCGTTCGGGCGGGGGCGGAATCTGGAAACACCATATATTTT.

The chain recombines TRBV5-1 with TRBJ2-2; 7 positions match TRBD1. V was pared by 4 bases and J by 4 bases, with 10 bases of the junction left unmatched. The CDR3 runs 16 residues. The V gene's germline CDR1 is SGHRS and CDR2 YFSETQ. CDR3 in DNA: TGCGCCAGCAGCCTACAGGGGCAAGGCCCCACCGGGGAGCTGTTTTTT. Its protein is CASSLQGQGPTGELFF.

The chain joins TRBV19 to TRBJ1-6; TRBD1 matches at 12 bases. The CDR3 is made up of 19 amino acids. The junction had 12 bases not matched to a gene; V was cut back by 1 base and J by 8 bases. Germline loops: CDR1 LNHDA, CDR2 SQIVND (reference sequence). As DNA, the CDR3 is TGTGCCAGTAGTATAGTTCTCCCCGGGACAGGGGGCGAGGATTCACCCCTCCACTTT. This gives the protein CASSIVLPGTGGEDSPLHF. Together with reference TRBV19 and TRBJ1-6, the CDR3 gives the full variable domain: DGGITQSPKYLFRKEGQNVTLSCEQNLNHDAMYWYRQDPGQGLRLIYYSQIVNDFQKGDIAEGYSVSREKKESFPLTVTSAQKNPTAFYLCASSIVLPGTGGEDSPLHFGNGTRLTVT.

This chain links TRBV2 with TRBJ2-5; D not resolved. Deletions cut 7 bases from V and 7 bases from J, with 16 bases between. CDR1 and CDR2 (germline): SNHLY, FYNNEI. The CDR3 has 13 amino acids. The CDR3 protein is CASTRPPRSTQYF. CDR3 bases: TGTGCCAGCACAAGGCCCCCGAGGTCGACCCAGTACTTC.

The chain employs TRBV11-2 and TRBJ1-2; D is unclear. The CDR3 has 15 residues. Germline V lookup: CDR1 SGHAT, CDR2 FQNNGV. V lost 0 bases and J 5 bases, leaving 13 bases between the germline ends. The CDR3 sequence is CASSLDRGTIYGYTF. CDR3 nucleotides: TGTGCCAGCAGCTTAGATCGGGGAACTATTTATGGCTACACCTTC.

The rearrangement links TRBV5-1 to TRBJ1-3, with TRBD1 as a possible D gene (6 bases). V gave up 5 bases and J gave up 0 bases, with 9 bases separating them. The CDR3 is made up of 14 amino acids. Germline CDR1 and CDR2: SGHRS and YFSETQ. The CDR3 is CASRSQGSGNTIYF. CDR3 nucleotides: TGCGCCAGCAGATCACAGGGCTCTGGAAACACCATATATTTT.

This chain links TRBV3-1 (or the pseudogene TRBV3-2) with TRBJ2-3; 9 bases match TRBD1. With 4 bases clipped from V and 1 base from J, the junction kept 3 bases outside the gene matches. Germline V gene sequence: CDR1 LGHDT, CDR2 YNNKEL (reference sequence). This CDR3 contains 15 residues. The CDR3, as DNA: TGTGCCAGCAGCCCCCGGGACAGGGGCACAGATACGCAGTATTTT. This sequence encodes CASSPRDRGTDTQYF.

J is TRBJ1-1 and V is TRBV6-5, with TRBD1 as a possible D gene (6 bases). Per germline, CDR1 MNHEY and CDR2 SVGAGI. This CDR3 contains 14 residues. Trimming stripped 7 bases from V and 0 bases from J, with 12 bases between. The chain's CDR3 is CASKGEGMNTEAFF. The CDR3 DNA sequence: TGTGCCAGCAAGGGGGAGGGTATGAACACTGAAGCTTTCTTT.

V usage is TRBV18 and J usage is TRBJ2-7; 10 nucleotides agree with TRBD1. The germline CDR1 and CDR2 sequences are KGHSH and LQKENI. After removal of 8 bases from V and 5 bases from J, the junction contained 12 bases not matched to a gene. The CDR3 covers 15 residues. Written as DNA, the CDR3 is TGTGCCAGCACTCCCCGGGACAGGGGTGGGCACGAGCAGTACTTC. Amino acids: CASTPRDRGGHEQYF.

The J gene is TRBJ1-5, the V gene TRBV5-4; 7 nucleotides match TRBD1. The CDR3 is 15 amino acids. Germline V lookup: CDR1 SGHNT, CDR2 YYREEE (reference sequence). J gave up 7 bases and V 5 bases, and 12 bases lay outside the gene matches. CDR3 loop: CASSSDREVGQPQHF. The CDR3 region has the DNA TGTGCCAGCAGTTCTGACAGGGAGGTTGGACAGCCCCAGCATTTT.

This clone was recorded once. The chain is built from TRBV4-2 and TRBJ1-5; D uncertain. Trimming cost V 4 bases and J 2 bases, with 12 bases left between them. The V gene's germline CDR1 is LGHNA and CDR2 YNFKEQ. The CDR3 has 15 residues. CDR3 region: CASSREGKGNQPQHF. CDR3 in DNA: TGTGCCAGCAGCCGGGAGGGTAAGGGCAATCAGCCCCAGCATTTT.

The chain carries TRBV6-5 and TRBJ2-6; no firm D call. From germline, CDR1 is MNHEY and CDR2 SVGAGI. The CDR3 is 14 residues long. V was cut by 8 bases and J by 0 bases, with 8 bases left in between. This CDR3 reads CASGSFSGANVLTF. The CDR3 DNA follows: TGTGCCAGCGGCTCGTTCTCTGGGGCCAACGTCCTGACTTTC.

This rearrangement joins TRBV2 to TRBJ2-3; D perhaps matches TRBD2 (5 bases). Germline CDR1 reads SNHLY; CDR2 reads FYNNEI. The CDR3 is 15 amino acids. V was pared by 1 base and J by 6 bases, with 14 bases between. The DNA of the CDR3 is TGTGCCAGCAGTGAAGTAAGCGGTGTCGTGGATACGCAGTATTTT. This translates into CASSEVSGVVDTQYF.